What follows is one T cell receptor (beta chain) and its context. Its specificity is unknown. Researchers ran the PCR with 60 Vbeta and 13 Jbeta primers. Generated by immunoSEQ multiplex PCR, the TCRdb table keeps only in-frame clones and is missing some. The sample consists of about 180,000 clones, roughly 77% of them appearing once. The germline V gene has CDR1 MNHEY and CDR2 SVGAGI. With 6 bases removed from V and 6 bases from J, the gap between germline ends came to 12 bases. This CDR3 is built from 12 residues. The sample is drawn from a study of cytomegalovirus exposure and HLA in healthy donors. Study outcomes and limitations: In a later analysis, TCR association rates varied by HLA locus: DRB1 most, HLA-C fewest. The study flagged around 160 TCR beta chains as cytomegalovirus-associated. Per published reports, the classifier diagnosed cytomegalovirus status with high specificity and sensitivity. Later analysis identified a missense DCLRE1C variant that was linked to TCR beta V- and J-gene trimming.

The clonotype comes from a woman under 40 in good health and CMV-seropositive. V and J are TRBV6-5 and TRBJ2-7; possible D gene TRBD2, 5 bases. Sequenced input: PBMCs. CDR3 sequence: CASRAAGFEQYF. The CDR3 bases are TGTGCCAGCAGAGCGGCCGGGTTCGAGCAGTACTTC.